This T cell receptor beta chain was obtained from a study of blood T cell repertoires in COVID-19. Only in-frame clones appear in the TCRdb table, and some are missing; sequencing was by immunoSEQ multiplex PCR. The table records 150,000 to 200,000 clones, roughly 85% of them present only once. V lost 7 bases and J lost 5, with 14 bases in between. Germline V CDR1 and CDR2: MRHNA, SNTAGT. CDR3 length equals 14 residues. What was sequenced was peripheral blood. This chain links TRBV6-4 with TRBJ2-2, with D perhaps matching TRBD1 (6 bases). This TCR derives from an older woman with acute or convalescent COVID-19. CDR3 in DNA: TGTGCCAGCACCTTGGACAGTTTAACCGGGGAGCTGTTTTTT. Protein: CASTLDSLTGELFF.